The source of this T cell receptor beta chain is a study of control samples from healthy donors and cancer patients. The repertoire was sequenced with immunoSEQ multiplex PCR; TCRdb's copy has only in-frame clones and lacks some. The sample shows roughly 200,000 clones, and roughly 2% sits with its ten largest clones. CDR1 LGHNA and CDR2 YNFKEQ come from the germline V gene. V dropped 2 bases and J dropped 4; count of bases not matched to a gene: 7. The CDR3 has 15 residues. This sequence was found in a young woman in good health. The V gene is TRBV4-2, the J gene TRBJ2-7; 8 nucleotides line up with TRBD2. Sequencing was performed on blood. CDR3 residues: CASSQIGRGDYEQYF. The DNA of the CDR3 is TGTGCCAGCAGCCAAATAGGGCGGGGGGATTACGAGCAGTACTTC.